The 10 T cell receptor beta chains presented below share a single source sample, sequenced in a study of cytomegalovirus exposure and HLA in healthy donors. The PCR contained 60 Vbeta and 13 Jbeta primers. TCRdb's copy holds only in-frame clones and misses some; the assay was immunoSEQ multiplex PCR. The sample contains about 160,000 clones, around 77% of which appear only once. Source material: PBMCs. The receptors come from a woman aged 30 to 39 in good health and CMV-seronegative.

The V and J genes are TRBV27 and TRBJ2-7, with TRBD2 matching over 13 bases. Germline trimming cut 4 bases from V and 5 bases from J; bases unmatched to any gene: 8. CDR3 size: 16 residues. CDR1 is MNHEY, CDR2 SMNVEV, per germline (reference sequence). The CDR3 DNA is TGTGCCAGCAGTTACCTGGGGACTAGCGGGAACGACGAGCAGTACTTC. This sequence encodes CASSYLGTSGNDEQYF.

The chain couples TRBV4-1 to TRBJ2-5, with 10 bases fitting TRBD2. Looked up from germline, CDR1 is MGHRA and CDR2 is YSYEKL. The length of the CDR3 is 20 residues. The junction had 17 bases not matched to a gene; V was cut back by 4 bases and J by 0 bases. CDR3 nucleotides: TGCGCCAGCAGCCGCCTAAGGGGTCTAGCGGGGGAGGAGCACCAAGAGACCCAGTACTTC. Encoded protein: CASSRLRGLAGEEHQETQYF.

This chain links TRBV7-3 with TRBJ2-1, with 15 bases identical to TRBD2. Germline loops: CDR1 SGHTA, CDR2 FQGTGA. Losses at the gene ends were 3 bases for V and 6 bases for J; bases not matched to a gene: 3. This CDR3 region has 16 residues. CDR3 in amino acids: CASSFWGLAGGNEQFF. The CDR3 coding sequence is TGTGCCAGCAGCTTTTGGGGACTAGCGGGAGGCAATGAGCAGTTCTTC.

The rearrangement joins TRBV5-4 to TRBJ1-2; 8 bases agree with TRBD1. V shed 4 bases and J 3 bases; nucleotides not matched to a gene: 2. Germline CDR1 and CDR2: SGHNT and YYREEE (reference sequence). The CDR3 loop spans 13 amino acids. The CDR3 sequence is CASSQDRDYGYTF. As DNA, the CDR3 is TGTGCCAGCAGCCAGGACAGGGACTATGGCTACACCTTC.

The chain couples TRBV21-1 to TRBJ1-5; TRBD1 reflects the table's D call only, with no check against the DNA. TRBV21-1 is recorded as a pseudogene. The length of the CDR3 is 18 residues. The CDR3 is CASTLRGQGVLLNQPQHF. CDR3 bases: TGTGCCAGCACCCTAAGAGGACAGGGAGTTTTACTCAATCAGCCCCAGCATTTT.

This clone is a singleton in its sample. This chain uses TRBV2 with TRBJ1-2; the D is unclear. Trimming shortened V by 8 bases and J by 4 bases, and 11 bases separated the two germline ends. Germline CDR1 reads SNHLY; CDR2 reads FYNNEI. The CDR3 runs 12 residues. CDR3 in DNA: TGTGCCAGCCTCCGGGTTGGCTATGGCTACACCTTC. This sequence encodes CASLRVGYGYTF.

The genes are TRBV7-3 and TRBJ1-2; unclear D gene. Germline V gene lookup returns CDR1 SGHTA and CDR2 FQGTGA. The CDR3 length is 13 residues. V lost 5 bases, J lost 6 bases, and 13 bases lay in between. For the CDR3, the DNA is TGTGCCAGCAGCCCAAGTGGAGGACATGGCTACACCTTC. This translates into CASSPSGGHGYTF.

The J gene is TRBJ2-1, the V gene TRBV27, with a possible D match to TRBD2 (8 bases). The germline V and J ends were trimmed by 10 bases and 9 bases, with 22 bases remaining between them. The CDR3 covers 14 residues. Per germline, CDR1 MNHEY and CDR2 SMNVEV (reference sequence). The CDR3 is CATRPGGSGSEQFF. CDR3 nucleotides: TGTGCCACGCGACCAGGGGGGAGCGGGAGTGAGCAGTTCTTC.

This chain uses TRBV14 with TRBJ2-1, with D perhaps TRBD2 (7 bases). V was cut by 3 bases and J by 3 bases, with 18 bases left in between. The CDR3 contains 17 residues. The germline CDR1 and CDR2 sequences are SGHDN and FVKESK. As DNA, the CDR3 is TGTGCCAGCAGCCATCCCGACAGGCTAGCGGTCTACAATGAGCAGTTCTTC. Translation: CASSHPDRLAVYNEQFF.

V and J are TRBV4-2 and TRBJ2-2; a possible D gene is TRBD2 (6 bases). This CDR3 has 16 residues. Per germline, CDR1 LGHNA and CDR2 YNFKEQ. V lost 4 bases and J 2 bases, leaving 14 bases between the germline ends. CDR3 residues: CASSRTGEVNTGELFF. The CDR3, as DNA: TGTGCCAGCAGCCGAACGGGAGAGGTCAACACCGGGGAGCTGTTTTTT.